The 21 T cell receptor beta chains below were found in one sample sequenced in a study of blood T cell repertoires in COVID-19. TCRdb's table, derived via immunoSEQ multiplex PCR, lists solely in-frame clones and lacks some. The sample consists of 95,000 to 150,000 clones, 65% to 90% of them appearing once. The sample consisted of peripheral blood. The receptors were sampled from a man older than 75 with acute or convalescent COVID-19.

The chain recombines TRBV19 with TRBJ2-1; 11 bases fit TRBD1. This CDR3 has 18 residues. The ends lost 6 bases at V and 8 bases at J; junction bases unmatched: 18. Germline-derived CDR1 and CDR2 are LNHDA and SQIVND (reference sequence). CDR3 protein: CASSRSYSPGTGGDEQFF. CDR3 nucleotide sequence: TGTGCCAGTAGCAGATCCTACTCCCCCGGGACAGGGGGTGATGAGCAGTTCTTC.

V and J are TRBV4-2 and TRBJ2-5; D not certain. V was clipped by 3 bases and J by 5 bases, with 7 bases between them. The germline V gene has CDR1 LGHNA and CDR2 YNFKEQ. This CDR3 has 12 residues. The CDR3 region is CASSQREETQYF. The DNA for the CDR3 is TGTGCCAGCAGCCAGCGCGAGGAGACCCAGTACTTC.

The sample holds a few counts of this clone. DNA of the CDR3: TGTGCCAGTACCTGGGCGAATGAGCAGTTCTTC. It is translated as CASTWANEQFF. V and J are TRBV19 and TRBJ2-1; D call uncertain. The germline gives CDR1 LNHDA, CDR2 SQIVND (reference sequence). This CDR3 has 11 residues. V was pared by 7 bases and J by 7 bases, with 8 bases between.

This clone was observed a few times. The gene calls are TRBV6-5 and TRBJ2-3; D is possibly TRBD2 (6 bases). Trimming took off 6 bases at V and 1 base at J, with 14 bases between the two ends. Germline lookup yields CDR1 MNHEY and CDR2 SVGAGI. The CDR3 spans 15 residues. The CDR3 nucleotides are TGTGCCAGCAGACGCGGGGCGGCTGGCACAGATACGCAGTATTTT. Translated: CASRRGAAGTDTQYF.

The CDR3 coding sequence is TGTGCCAGCAGCTTAGGGCAGGGGAATTACCAAGAGACCCAGTACTTC. Translated, it gives CASSLGQGNYQETQYF. This sequence joins TRBV11-3 and TRBJ2-5; perhaps TRBD1 as D (6 bases). The germline V gene encodes CDR1 SGHNT and CDR2 YENEEA. This CDR3 region has 16 residues. V shed 1 base and J shed 0 bases, with 12 bases lying between them.

The chain joins TRBV6-5 to TRBJ2-3, with 12 nucleotides matching TRBD2. The CDR3 totals 15 residues. V was pared by 6 bases and J by 6 bases, with 7 bases of the junction left unmatched. Germline V CDR1 and CDR2: MNHEY, SVGAGI. CDR3 amino acids: CASRRTSGEGDTQYF. The CDR3 DNA is TGTGCCAGCAGAAGGACTAGCGGGGAGGGGGATACGCAGTATTTT.

V and J are TRBV10-1 and TRBJ1-1; D unclear. The ends were cut back, 0 bases at V and 5 bases at J, with 16 bases in the middle. CDR3 length: 16 amino acids. Germline V gives CDR1 WNHNN, CDR2 SYGVQD (reference sequence). The DNA of the CDR3 is TGCGCCAGCAGTGAGTCAAGCCGAGGTGGAGATACTGAAGCTTTCTTT. This encodes CASSESSRGGDTEAFF.

The V call is TRBV5-6, the J call TRBJ1-2, with TRBD1 identical over 11 bases. The CDR3 is 16 residues long. Germline-derived CDR1 and CDR2 are SGHDT and YYEEEE. Unmatched junction bases numbered 8, after V lost 4 bases and J lost 3 bases. The CDR3 loop reads CASSPGQGGSYYGYTF. For the CDR3, the DNA is TGTGCCAGCAGCCCGGGACAGGGGGGTAGTTACTATGGCTACACCTTC.

The chain combines TRBV5-1 with TRBJ2-3; 10 bases line up with TRBD2. J gave up 1 base and V 2 bases, and 13 bases lay outside the gene matches. Germline CDR1 SGHRS, CDR2 YFSETQ. The CDR3 loop spans 19 amino acids. The CDR3 region has the DNA TGCGCCAGCAGCTTTGGGACTAGCGCATCCCAAGGGGGCACAGATACGCAGTATTTT. Its protein product is CASSFGTSASQGGTDTQYF.

This chain joins TRBV6-2 or TRBV6-3 and TRBJ1-1; 9 nucleotides match TRBD1. The CDR3 covers 17 residues. The trim removed 0 bases at V and 1 base at J, leaving 6 bases unmatched. Germline V gene lookup returns CDR1 MNHEY and CDR2 SVGEGT. The CDR3 protein is CASSYSLGQGSNTEAFF. CDR3 bases: TGTGCCAGCAGTTACTCGCTAGGACAGGGGTCGAACACTGAAGCTTTCTTT.

With regard to this clone: Different DNA sequences within this sample yield the same CDR3. This chain connects TRBV28 to TRBJ1-2; 7 bases match TRBD1. This CDR3 has 12 residues. Per germline, CDR1 MDHEN and CDR2 SYDVKM. J was trimmed by 2 bases and V by 9 bases; bases with no gene match: 3. As DNA, the CDR3 is TGTGCCAGTACGACAGGGAACTATGGCTACACCTTC. Encoded protein: CASTTGNYGYTF.

V and J are TRBV5-4 and TRBJ2-1, with 8 positions matching TRBD2. V was clipped by 7 bases and J by 3 bases; unmatched bases: 12. The germline V gene has CDR1 SGHNT and CDR2 YYREEE (reference sequence). The length of the CDR3 is 16 residues. DNA for the CDR3: TGTGCCAGCTCAAGAAGCGGGGGCCTCTTCTACAATGAGCAGTTCTTC. It encodes CASSRSGGLFYNEQFF.

The chain joins TRBV28 to TRBJ1-4; D remains ambiguous. CDR1 and CDR2 from the germline V gene are MDHEN and SYDVKM. V lost 4 bases and J lost 3, with 9 bases in between. The CDR3 covers 14 residues. CDR3 coding DNA: TGTGCCAGCAGTTCCGGGAGCCCTAATGAAAAACTGTTTTTT. Translated: CASSSGSPNEKLFF.

The chain links TRBV4-1 to TRBJ2-1, with 10 positions matching TRBD2. This CDR3 region has 16 residues. Trimming removed 2 bases from V and 4 bases from J; junction bases left unmatched: 5. Looked up from germline, CDR1 is MGHRA and CDR2 is YSYEKL. Here the CDR3 DNA reads TGCGCCAGCAGCCAAATCCGACTAGCGGGTTACAATGAGCAGTTCTTC. It encodes CASSQIRLAGYNEQFF.

CDR3 residues: CASSETARGYTF. DNA for the CDR3: TGTGCCAGCAGTGAAACAGCACGGGGCTACACCTTC. V usage is TRBV6-1 and J usage is TRBJ1-2; D remains unclear. Between the trimmed V and J ends, which lost 2 bases and 8 bases, there was a span of 9 bases. CDR3 length: 12 residues. Germline CDR1 reads MNHNS; CDR2 reads SASEGT.

The V call is TRBV20-1, the J call TRBJ1-1; a possible D gene is TRBD1 (5 bases). There are 11 residues in the CDR3. V lost 3 bases and J lost 7, with 9 bases in between. Germline V gene sequence: CDR1 DFQATT, CDR2 SNEGSKA (reference sequence). The CDR3 DNA is TGCAGTGCTAGGGGGCCGATTGAAGCTTTCTTT. Translated: CSARGPIEAFF.

This clone was recorded once. The chain couples TRBV6-2 or TRBV6-3 to TRBJ2-3, with 8 nucleotides matching TRBD2. Trimming removed 2 bases from V and 7 bases from J; junction bases left unmatched: 8. CDR1 is MNHEY and CDR2 is SVGEGT in the germline V gene. There are 15 residues in the CDR3. CDR3 loop: CASSYLAGFSHTQYF. The CDR3 nucleotides read TGTGCCAGCAGTTACCTAGCGGGCTTTTCCCATACGCAGTATTTT.

J is TRBJ1-4 and V is TRBV18; possibly TRBD1 for D (5 bases). Germline CDR1 is KGHSH and CDR2 is LQKENI. This CDR3 has 14 residues. Trimming took 5 bases from V and 6 from J, leaving 13 bases between them. In DNA, the CDR3 is TGTGCCAGCTCATCAGGCCGGGGGGATGAAAAACTGTTTTTT. Amino acids: CASSSGRGDEKLFF.

In DNA form, the CDR3 reads TGCGCCAGCAGCATAGGGACAGGGGGTGACACTGAAGCTTTCTTT. Its protein is CASSIGTGGDTEAFF. The chain employs TRBV5-1 and TRBJ1-1, with 11 bases identical to TRBD1. V lost 4 bases to trimming and J lost 3 bases; unmatched junction nucleotides: 5. Germline lookup yields CDR1 SGHRS and CDR2 YFSETQ. The CDR3 loop spans 15 amino acids.

This clone was detected only a few times. This CDR3 is CASSFLRAKNEQYF. CDR3 coding DNA: TGTGCCAGCAGCTTCTTGCGGGCCAAGAACGAGCAGTACTTC. V is TRBV5-6 and J is TRBJ2-7; D possibly corresponds to TRBD2 (5 bases). The CDR3 has 14 amino acids. The V and J ends lost 2 bases and 5 bases respectively, with 14 bases between them. Per the germline V gene, CDR1 is SGHDT and CDR2 is YYEEEE.

The rearrangement joins TRBV18 to TRBJ2-7, with D possibly matching TRBD2 (5 bases). From germline, CDR1 is KGHSH and CDR2 LQKENI. V lost 0 bases, J lost 3 bases, and 9 bases lay in between. This CDR3 region has 14 residues. The CDR3 bases are TGTGCCAGCTCACCACCCTCCGGGGTCTACGAGCAGTACTTC. It specifies CASSPPSGVYEQYF.